These T cell receptor beta chains were read from a single sample in a study of OX40 agonist ivuxolimab in advanced cancers. Measured with immunoSEQ multiplex PCR; TCRdb has only the in-frame clones, and not every one. The table has over 60,000 clones, 87% seen once; the top ten hold about 2.1%. The sequences come from CD4+ or CD8+ T cells sorted from blood, collected in a trial of the OX40 agonist ivuxolimab. Every receptor here comes from an adult with an advanced solid tumor such as melanoma, head and neck, liver or kidney cancer. The CDR3 runs from the conserved cysteine through the conserved F or W. A D gene is named only where the DNA matches it firmly. The size entry is marked missing in some rows and otherwise reads once, few, many or a size class.

V gene: TRBV6-1; D gene: .; J gene: TRBJ2-7; CDR3 length: 15; clone size: once; CDR3 DNA: TGTGCCGCCAAAGGCGGGGGCTTCCCCCTCTACGAGCAGTACTTC; CDR3 protein: CAAKGGGFPLYEQYF
V gene: TRBV11-2; D gene: TRBD1; J gene: TRBJ2-5; CDR3 length: 16; clone size: .; CDR3 DNA: TGTGCCAGCAGCTCCCTGGTGAGGGGGCCTTGGAAGACCCAGTACTTC; CDR3 protein: CASSSLVRGPWKTQYF
V gene: TRBV28; D gene: .; J gene: TRBJ1-2; CDR3 length: 17; clone size: once; CDR3 DNA: TGTGCCAGCAATTCTGCTGGGGGAAACCTCTTCCGCTATGGCTACACCTTC; CDR3 protein: CASNSAGGNLFRYGYTF
V gene: TRBV5-1; D gene: TRBD1; J gene: TRBJ1-1; CDR3 length: 15; clone size: .; CDR3 DNA: TGCGCCAGCAGCTTCAGCACAGGGGGCAACACTGAAGCTTTCTTT; CDR3 protein: CASSFSTGGNTEAFF
V gene: TRBV5-5; D gene: TRBD1; J gene: TRBJ1-2; CDR3 length: 16; clone size: .; CDR3 DNA: TGTGCCAGCAGCCAGTTGCCGACGACAGGGGACTATGGCTACACCTTC; CDR3 protein: CASSQLPTTGDYGYTF
V gene: TRBV5-4; D gene: TRBD1; J gene: TRBJ2-1; CDR3 length: 15; clone size: .; CDR3 DNA: TGTGCCAGCAGCTCCCCCGGGACAGTATACAATGAGCAGTTCTTC; CDR3 protein: CASSSPGTVYNEQFF
V gene: TRBV16; D gene: .; J gene: TRBJ1-4; CDR3 length: 15; clone size: .; CDR3 DNA: TGTGCCAGCAGCCAATCAGGGGCAACTAATGAAAAACTGTTTTTT; CDR3 protein: CASSQSGATNEKLFF
V gene: TRBV5-6; D gene: .; J gene: TRBJ1-2; CDR3 length: 13; clone size: .; CDR3 DNA: TGTGCCAGCAGCTTGGACAGATACTATGGCTACACCTTC; CDR3 protein: CASSLDRYYGYTF
V gene: TRBV25-1; D gene: TRBD1; J gene: TRBJ1-2; CDR3 length: 12; clone size: .; CDR3 DNA: TGTGCCACAACCGGACAGGAGGGGGGCTACACCTTC; CDR3 protein: CATTGQEGGYTF
V gene: TRBV6-1; D gene: .; J gene: TRBJ1-4; CDR3 length: 11; clone size: .; CDR3 DNA: TGTGCCAGCACTCTTAATGAAAAACTGTTTTTT; CDR3 protein: CASTLNEKLFF
V gene: TRBV18; D gene: TRBD2; J gene: TRBJ2-7; CDR3 length: 13; clone size: few; CDR3 DNA: TGTGCCAGCTCAACCCTCAGCGGGGACGAGCAGTACTTC; CDR3 protein: CASSTLSGDEQYF
V gene: TRBV5-6; D gene: TRBD1; J gene: TRBJ1-6; CDR3 length: 16; clone size: .; CDR3 DNA: TGTGCCAGCAGCGCTAGCACCGGGACAGGATATTCACCCCTCCACTTT; CDR3 protein: CASSASTGTGYSPLHF
V gene: TRBV7-3; D gene: .; J gene: TRBJ2-1; CDR3 length: 15; clone size: .; CDR3 DNA: TGTGCCAGCAGCCCCAGGGGAGGGCTTTACAATGAGCAGTTCTTC; CDR3 protein: CASSPRGGLYNEQFF
V gene: TRBV18; D gene: TRBD1; J gene: TRBJ1-5; CDR3 length: 16; clone size: .; CDR3 DNA: TGTGCCAGCTCACCATATGACAGGGGAATCAATCAGCCCCAGCATTTT; CDR3 protein: CASSPYDRGINQPQHF
V gene: TRBV7-9; D gene: .; J gene: TRBJ2-7; CDR3 length: 14; clone size: .; CDR3 DNA: TGTGCCAGCAGCTATCCGGGACCGGGGTACGAGCAGTACTTC; CDR3 protein: CASSYPGPGYEQYF
V gene: TRBV5-4; D gene: .; J gene: TRBJ1-6; CDR3 length: 16; clone size: .; CDR3 DNA: TGTGCCAGCAGCTTGGAGGGCAGGTCCTATAATTCACCCCTCCACTTT; CDR3 protein: CASSLEGRSYNSPLHF
V gene: TRBV18; D gene: TRBD1; J gene: TRBJ1-2; CDR3 length: 16; clone size: .; CDR3 DNA: TGTGCCAGCTCCCCCGGGACAGGAGATAAAGAGGGTGGCTACACCTTC; CDR3 protein: CASSPGTGDKEGGYTF